Sequencing of this T cell receptor beta chain was carried out in a study of cytomegalovirus exposure and HLA in healthy donors. Study-wide background: Researchers previously reported finding just under 120 million unique TCR beta sequences from about 200 million T cells. Study-level points and caveats: Later, TCR association rates were found to vary by HLA locus, highest for DRB1 and lowest for HLA-C. Reportedly, cytomegalovirus status was diagnosed with high sensitivity and specificity.

Germline assignment: CDR1 SGHTA and CDR2 FQGNSA. J gave up 5 bases and V 3 bases, and 6 bases lay outside the gene matches. CDR3 length: 14 amino acids. Both 60 Vbeta primers and 13 Jbeta primers went into the PCR. Per the original data handling: Later, an analysis found tens of millions of unique TCR beta chains, and roughly 10 million of these were shared. Generated by immunoSEQ multiplex PCR, the TCRdb table keeps only in-frame clones and is missing some. From that table come the V and J calls and clone size; the DNA was used to work out D and trimming. The sample has more than 60,000 clones; around four fifths are singletons. Turning to this clone: Its antigen is as yet unknown.

The TCR sequence derives from a male donor in good health and CMV-seropositive. This chain joins TRBV7-2 and TRBJ1-2; TRBD1 agrees at 7 bases. The material sequenced was PBMCs. CDR3 bases: TGTGCCAGCAGCTTGTACAGGGGTAGTTATGGCTACACCTTC. It is translated as CASSLYRGSYGYTF.